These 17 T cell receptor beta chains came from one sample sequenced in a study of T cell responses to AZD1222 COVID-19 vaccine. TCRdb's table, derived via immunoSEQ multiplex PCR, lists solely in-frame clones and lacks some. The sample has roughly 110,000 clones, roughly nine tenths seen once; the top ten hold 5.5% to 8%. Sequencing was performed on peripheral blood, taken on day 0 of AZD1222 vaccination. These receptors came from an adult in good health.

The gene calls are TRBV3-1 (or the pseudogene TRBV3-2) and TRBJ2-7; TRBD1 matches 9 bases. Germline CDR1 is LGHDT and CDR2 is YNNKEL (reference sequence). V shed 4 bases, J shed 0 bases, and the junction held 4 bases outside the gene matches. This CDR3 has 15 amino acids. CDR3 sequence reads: CASSPGTGTSYEQYF. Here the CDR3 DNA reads TGTGCCAGCAGCCCGGGGACAGGGACCTCCTACGAGCAGTACTTC.

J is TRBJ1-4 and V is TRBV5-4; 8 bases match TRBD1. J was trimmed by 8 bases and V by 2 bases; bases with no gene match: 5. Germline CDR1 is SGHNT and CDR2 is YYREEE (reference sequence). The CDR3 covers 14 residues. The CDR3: CASSFRGRPEKLFF. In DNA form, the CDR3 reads TGTGCCAGCAGCTTCAGGGGGCGCCCAGAAAAACTGTTTTTT.

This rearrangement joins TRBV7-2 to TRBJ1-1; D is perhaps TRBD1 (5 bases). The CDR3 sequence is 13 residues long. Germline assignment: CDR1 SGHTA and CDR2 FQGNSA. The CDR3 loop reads CATTGGGNTEAFF. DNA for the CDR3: TGTGCGACGACCGGGGGTGGGAACACTGAAGCTTTCTTT.

CDR3 loop: CASCLSLRSDTQYF. CDR3 bases: TGTGCCAGTTGCTTAAGCTTGAGGTCAGATACGCAGTATTTT. V usage is TRBV2 and J usage is TRBJ2-3; D is undetermined. The CDR3 is 14 amino acids. Germline V gene data show CDR1 as SNHLY and CDR2 as FYNNEI. V lost 9 bases and J lost 4, with 17 bases in between. Full variable domain (missing parts from reference TRBV2 and TRBJ2-3): EPEVTQTPSHQVTQMGQEVILRCVPISNHLYFYWYRQILGQKVEFLVSFYNNEISEKSEIFDDQFSVERPDGSNFTLKIRSTKLEDSAMYFCASCLSLRSDTQYFGPGTRLTVL.

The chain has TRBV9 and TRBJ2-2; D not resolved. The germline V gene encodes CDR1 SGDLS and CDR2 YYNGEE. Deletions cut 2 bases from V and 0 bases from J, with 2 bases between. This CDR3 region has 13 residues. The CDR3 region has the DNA TGTGCCAGCAGCGTCTCGAACACCGGGGAGCTGTTTTTT. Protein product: CASSVSNTGELFF.

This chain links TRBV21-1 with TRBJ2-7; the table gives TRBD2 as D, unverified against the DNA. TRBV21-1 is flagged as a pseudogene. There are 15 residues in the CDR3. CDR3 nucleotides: TGTGCCAGCAGCGGGGAGGGGGGAGACTCCTACGAGCAGTACTTC. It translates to CASSGEGGDSYEQYF.

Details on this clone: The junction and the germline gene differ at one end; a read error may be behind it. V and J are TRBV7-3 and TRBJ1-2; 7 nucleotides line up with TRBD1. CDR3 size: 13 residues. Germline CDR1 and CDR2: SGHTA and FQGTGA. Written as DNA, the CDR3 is TGTGCCAGCAGCGCTTCTAACCGCGGGACAGAGATCTTC. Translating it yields CASSASNRGTEIF.

This chain's CDR3 is CASSLNGGYEQYF. For the CDR3, the DNA is TGTGCCAGCAGCTTAAATGGTGGCTACGAGCAGTACTTC. The chain recombines TRBV11-2 with TRBJ2-7; no firm D call. CDR3 length: 13 amino acids. Germline-derived CDR1 and CDR2 are SGHAT and FQNNGV. The V and J ends lost 2 bases and 3 bases respectively, with 8 bases between them.

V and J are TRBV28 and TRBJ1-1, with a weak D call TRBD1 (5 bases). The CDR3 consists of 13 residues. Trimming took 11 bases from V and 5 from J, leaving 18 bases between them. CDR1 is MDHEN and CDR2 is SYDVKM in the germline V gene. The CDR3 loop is CACRGGGFTEAFF. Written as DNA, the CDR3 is TGTGCCTGCCGCGGGGGAGGTTTTACTGAAGCTTTCTTT. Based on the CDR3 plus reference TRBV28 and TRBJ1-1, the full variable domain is DVKVTQSSRYLVKRTGEKVFLECVQDMDHENMFWYRQDPGLGLRLIYFSYDVKMKEKGDIPEGYSVSREKKERFSLILESASTNQTSMYLCACRGGGFTEAFFGQGTRLTVV.

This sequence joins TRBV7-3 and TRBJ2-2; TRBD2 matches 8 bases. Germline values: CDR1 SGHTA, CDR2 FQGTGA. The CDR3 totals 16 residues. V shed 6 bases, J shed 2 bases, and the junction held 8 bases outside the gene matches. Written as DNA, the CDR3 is TGTGCCAGCAGTGTTCGGATAGCGGGAAACACCGGGGAGCTGTTTTTT. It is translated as CASSVRIAGNTGELFF.

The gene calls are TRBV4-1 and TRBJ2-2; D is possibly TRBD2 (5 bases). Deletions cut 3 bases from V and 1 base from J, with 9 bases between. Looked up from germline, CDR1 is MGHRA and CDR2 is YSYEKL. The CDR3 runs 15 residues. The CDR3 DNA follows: TGCGCCAGCAGCCAGGAAGCGGTGAACACCGGGGAGCTGTTTTTT. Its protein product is CASSQEAVNTGELFF.

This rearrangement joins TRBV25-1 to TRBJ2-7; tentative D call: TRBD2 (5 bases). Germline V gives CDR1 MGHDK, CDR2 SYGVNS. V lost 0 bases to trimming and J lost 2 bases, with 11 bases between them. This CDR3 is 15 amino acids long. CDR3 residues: CASSEYLYGTYEQYF. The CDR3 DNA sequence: TGTGCCAGCAGTGAATATCTATACGGGACCTACGAGCAGTACTTC.

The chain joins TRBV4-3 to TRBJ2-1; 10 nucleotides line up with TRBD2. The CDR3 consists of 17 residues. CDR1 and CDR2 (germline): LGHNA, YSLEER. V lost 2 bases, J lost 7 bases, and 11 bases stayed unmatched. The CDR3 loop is CASSQSSLAGVKNEQFF. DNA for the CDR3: TGCGCCAGCAGCCAATCTTCTCTAGCGGGAGTGAAAAATGAGCAGTTCTTC.

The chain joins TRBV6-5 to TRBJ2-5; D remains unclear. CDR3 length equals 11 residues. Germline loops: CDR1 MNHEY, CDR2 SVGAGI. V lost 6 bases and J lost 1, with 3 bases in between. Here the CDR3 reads CASSLQETQYF. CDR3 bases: TGTGCCAGCAGCCTCCAAGAGACCCAGTACTTC.

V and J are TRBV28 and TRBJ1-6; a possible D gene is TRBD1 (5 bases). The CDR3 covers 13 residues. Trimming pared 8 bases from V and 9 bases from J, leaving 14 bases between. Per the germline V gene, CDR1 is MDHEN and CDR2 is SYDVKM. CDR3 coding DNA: TGTGCCAGCCTCCCGTCGGGGGGTTCACCCCTCCACTTT. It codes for CASLPSGGSPLHF. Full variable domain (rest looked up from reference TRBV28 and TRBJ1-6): DVKVTQSSRYLVKRTGEKVFLECVQDMDHENMFWYRQDPGLGLRLIYFSYDVKMKEKGDIPEGYSVSREKKERFSLILESASTNQTSMYLCASLPSGGSPLHFGNGTRLTVT.

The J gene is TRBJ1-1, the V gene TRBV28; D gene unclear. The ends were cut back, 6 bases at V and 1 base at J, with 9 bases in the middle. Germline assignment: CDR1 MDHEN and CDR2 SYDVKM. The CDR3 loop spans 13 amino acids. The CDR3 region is CASRRPENTEAFF. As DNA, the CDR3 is TGTGCCAGCAGACGGCCCGAGAACACTGAAGCTTTCTTT.

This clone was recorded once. For the CDR3, the DNA is TGTGCCAGCAGACCCGGACAGGGAAGTCAGCCCCAGCATTTT. It encodes CASRPGQGSQPQHF. The J gene is TRBJ1-5, the V gene TRBV6-5; 8 bases fit TRBD1. The CDR3 sequence is 14 residues long. The V gene's germline CDR1 is MNHEY and CDR2 SVGAGI. The trim removed 6 bases at V and 6 bases at J, leaving 7 bases unmatched.